This T cell receptor beta chain comes out of a study of T cell responses to AZD1222 COVID-19 vaccine. V was trimmed by 3 bases and J by 6 bases, leaving 12 bases between them. This CDR3 is 14 amino acids long. CDR1 is KGHSH, CDR2 LQKENI, per germline. Measured with immunoSEQ multiplex PCR; TCRdb has only the in-frame clones, and not every one. The table includes around 260,000 clones, about 92% detected once. The sequences come from peripheral blood, collected on day 0 of AZD1222 vaccination. The chain combines TRBV18 with TRBJ1-3; D not certain. The sequence was obtained from an adult in good health. The CDR3 here is CASSPVGLVNTIYF. CDR3 bases: TGTGCCAGCTCACCGGTCGGGCTCGTAAACACCATATATTTT.